The clone carrying this TCR beta chain was found a few times. The antigen is unknown. This record belongs to a study of regulatory T cells in long-lasting Graves disease. Study overall: Over 5 years on antithyroid drugs plus positive TSH receptor antibodies marked Graves' disease as persistent. Study-wide results and caveats: TCR diversity in persistent Graves' patients was below that of newly diagnosed ones. Persistent disease favored TRBV28, TRBJ1-2 and TRBJ2-5. It was possible that the small sample size reduced accuracy.

Building of the TCR beta libraries involved iRepertoire HTBI primers and Arm-PCR of CDR3 regions. TCRdb re-called the multiplex PCR reads with MiXCR, one entry per CDR3 protein. Of about 660,000 distinct CDR3 sequences listed, 30% were seen once; the top ten hold 40% to 50%. The time point denotes: persistent/refractory GD, antithyroid drugs over 5 years with positive TRAb. RNA isolated from PBMCs was used to make the TCR library. Trimming cost V 3 bases and J 4 bases, with 9 bases left between them. The germline V gene encodes CDR1 SQVTM and CDR2 ANQGSEA. The CDR3 has 12 amino acids. This receptor was taken from a female donor with Graves disease. The V call is TRBV29-1, the J call TRBJ1-2; a weak D match, TRBD1 (6 bases). The source was peripheral blood mononuclear cells (PBMCs), collected when the disease was refractory, from a patient treated with antithyroid drugs. This CDR3 reads CSVDGRGYGYTF. The DNA of the CDR3 is TGCAGCGTTGACGGCAGGGGCTATGGCTACACCTTC.